This T cell receptor (beta chain) was obtained from a study of cytomegalovirus exposure and HLA in healthy donors. Primers for the PCR totalled 60 Vbeta and 13 Jbeta. Here immunoSEQ multiplex PCR was the method, and the copy in TCRdb shows in-frame clones only, minus some. The sample records some 130,000 clones, 81% being singletons. Overall study results and limits: Highest at DRB1 and lowest at HLA-C, TCR association rates differed among HLA loci in a later analysis. A later analysis found most CMV-associated TCR beta chains apparently HLA-restricted. Available immune exposure information was restricted to CMV serostatus only. As a later analysis showed, several of the most significant clusters appeared to be linked to common viral pathogens.

Germline assignment: CDR1 MRHNA and CDR2 SNTAGT. This CDR3 contains 16 residues. As regards this clone: Antigen unknown. A junction boundary mismatches the germline segment, possibly from a read error.

The sequenced sample consisted of PBMCs. This chain connects TRBV6-4 to TRBJ1-6; 8 nucleotides align to TRBD1. This sequence was found in a man between 18 and 29 years old in good health and CMV-seronegative. CDR3 DNA sequence: TGTGCCAGCAGACTAATCGGACAGGGAATCGACTCACCCTTCCACTTT. It codes for CASRLIGQGIDSPFHF.